One sample yielded the 18 T cell receptor beta chains listed below, sequenced in a study of blood T cell repertoires in COVID-19. Some clones are missing from TCRdb's copy, which holds only in-frame ones; the method was immunoSEQ multiplex PCR. The table shows roughly 63,000 clones, with over 70% occurring only once. The source material was peripheral blood. The receptors were gathered from a human donor in a cohort sampled during active COVID-19.

The rearrangement uses TRBV28 and TRBJ1-2; tentatively, D is TRBD1 (6 bases). Germline CDR1 reads MDHEN; CDR2 reads SYDVKM. There are 14 residues in the CDR3. Trimming left V 2 bases short and J 2 bases short, with 9 bases between. The CDR3 loop is CASSLVGGNYGYTF. The CDR3 DNA is TGTGCCAGCAGTTTAGTAGGGGGAAACTATGGCTACACCTTC.

V usage is TRBV28 and J usage is TRBJ2-7; 7 bases line up with TRBD1. The CDR3 totals 14 residues. V gave up 5 bases and J gave up 2 bases; unmatched junction bases: 6. The germline V gene encodes CDR1 MDHEN and CDR2 SYDVKM. CDR3 region: CASSLGQATYEQYF. The CDR3 region has the DNA TGTGCCAGCAGTCTCGGACAGGCCACCTACGAGCAGTACTTC.

The J gene is TRBJ1-1, the V gene TRBV4-1, with 8 nucleotides matching TRBD1. CDR1 is MGHRA, CDR2 YSYEKL, per germline. CDR3 length: 14 residues. V was clipped by 5 bases and J by 1 base; unmatched bases: 3. The CDR3 sequence: CASSTDRGNTEAFF. As DNA, the CDR3 is TGCGCCAGCAGCACCGACAGGGGGAACACTGAAGCTTTCTTT.

The rearrangement uses TRBV5-1 and TRBJ2-7; TRBD1 matches at 10 bases. The germline CDR1 and CDR2 sequences are SGHRS and YFSETQ. The CDR3 runs 14 residues. After removal of 6 bases from V and 2 bases from J, the junction contained 5 bases not matched to a gene. The CDR3 nucleotides read TGCGCCAGCACCCCCGGGACAGGGGCCTACGAGCAGTACTTC. Its translation is CASTPGTGAYEQYF.

This clone was counted only a few times. V is TRBV30 and J is TRBJ1-2; possible D gene TRBD1, 5 bases. There are 14 residues in the CDR3. Germline CDR1 reads GTSNPN; CDR2 reads SVGIG (reference sequence). V was shortened by 4 bases and J by 6 bases, with 18 bases between the two germline ends. The CDR3 region is CAWNDGSRGDGYTF. The CDR3 coding sequence is TGTGCCTGGAATGACGGGAGCCGAGGGGATGGCTACACCTTC.

This sequence joins TRBV7-9 and TRBJ1-2; D is uncertain. CDR1 SEHNR and CDR2 FQNEAQ come from the germline V gene (reference sequence). V lost 5 bases and J 5 bases, leaving 6 bases between the germline ends. The CDR3 runs to 11 residues. The CDR3 loop reads CASSPYYGYTF. In nucleotides, the CDR3 is TGTGCCAGCAGCCCGTATTATGGCTACACCTTC. The whole variable domain, remainder taken from reference TRBV7-9 and TRBJ1-2, is DTGVSQNPRHKITKRGQNVTFRCDPISEHNRLYWYRQTLGQGPEFLTYFQNEAQLEKSRLLSDRFSAERPKGSFSTLEIQRTEQGDSAMYLCASSPYYGYTFGSGTRLTVV.

The rearrangement links TRBV6-4 to TRBJ1-1; 7 bases align to TRBD1. The CDR3 has 14 amino acids. CDR1 and CDR2 from the germline V gene are MRHNA and SNTAGT. Losses at the gene ends were 6 bases for V and 4 bases for J; bases not matched to a gene: 8. CDR3 residues: CASSPGQAATEAFF. The CDR3 DNA reads as TGTGCCAGCAGCCCCGGACAGGCGGCCACTGAAGCTTTCTTT.

V gene TRBV19 combines with J gene TRBJ1-1, with unresolved D. Germline CDR1 and CDR2: LNHDA and SQIVND (reference sequence). This CDR3 is 16 amino acids long. Trimming cost V 8 bases and J 2 bases, with 21 bases left between them. In nucleotides, the CDR3 is TGTGCCAGTCGTCCAAAGATCCTAACCTTTAACACTGAAGCTTTCTTT. Translation gives CASRPKILTFNTEAFF.

The chain has TRBV3-1 (or the pseudogene TRBV3-2) and TRBJ1-6; 7 bases fit TRBD1. Germline V lookup: CDR1 LGHDT, CDR2 YNNKEL (reference sequence). The CDR3 totals 14 residues. V was clipped by 4 bases and J by 11 bases; unmatched bases: 8. In DNA, the CDR3 is TGTGCCAGCAGCCCACGACAGGGAGAGACACCCCTCCACTTT. Protein product: CASSPRQGETPLHF.

This sequence joins TRBV6-6 and TRBJ1-3; D perhaps matches TRBD1 (6 bases). CDR1 is MNHNY, CDR2 SVGAGI, per germline (reference sequence). V was shortened by 6 bases and J by 2 bases, with 11 bases between the two germline ends. There are 14 residues in the CDR3. CDR3: CASSPDRPGNTIYF. CDR3 in DNA: TGTGCCAGCAGCCCAGACAGGCCTGGAAACACCATATATTTT.

The chain couples TRBV12-3 or TRBV12-4 to TRBJ1-4, with D possibly being TRBD1 (6 bases). V lost 6 bases and J 8 bases, leaving 13 bases between the germline ends. This CDR3 has 13 amino acids. CDR3 sequence reads: CASRNREGEKLFF. The CDR3 bases are TGTGCCAGCAGGAACAGGGAGGGCGAAAAACTGTTTTTT.

The chain recombines TRBV6-5 with TRBJ2-7; D perhaps matches TRBD1 (7 bases). With 7 bases removed from V and 1 base from J, the gap between germline ends came to 14 bases. The CDR3 loop spans 14 amino acids. Germline CDR1 reads MNHEY; CDR2 reads SVGAGI. This CDR3 is CASTGGTASYEQYF. DNA of the CDR3: TGTGCCAGCACTGGAGGGACAGCATCCTACGAGCAGTACTTC.

This sequence joins TRBV30 and TRBJ1-3; 7 bases match TRBD1. This CDR3 has 12 residues. CDR1 and CDR2 from the germline V gene are GTSNPN and SVGIG (reference sequence). The trim removed 7 bases at V and 5 bases at J, leaving 5 bases unmatched. CDR3 sequence: CALQTGRNTIYF. CDR3 nucleotides: TGTGCCTTACAGACAGGGCGAAACACCATATATTTT.

The V call is TRBV30, the J call TRBJ2-7, with TRBD2 matching 11 bases. Germline-derived CDR1 and CDR2 are GTSNPN and SVGIG (reference sequence). The CDR3 contains 14 residues. With 5 bases clipped from V and 4 bases from J, the junction kept 7 bases outside the gene matches. CDR3 nucleotides: TGTGCCTGGGCTAGCGGGGGGAATGTATACGAGCAGTACTTC. Protein sequence: CAWASGGNVYEQYF.

This clone was seen more than once but under ten times. The chain recombines TRBV28 with TRBJ2-7; 7 bases are shared with TRBD1. V trimming: 10 bases; J trimming: 3 bases; junction bases outside the gene matches: 6. The CDR3 covers 12 residues. CDR1 and CDR2 from the germline V gene are MDHEN and SYDVKM. The chain's CDR3 is CAILGQDYEQYF. CDR3 DNA sequence: TGTGCCATCCTCGGACAGGACTACGAGCAGTACTTC.

The chain uses TRBV5-1 and TRBJ2-2; 9 nucleotides agree with TRBD1. The germline gives CDR1 SGHRS, CDR2 YFSETQ. V dropped 4 bases and J dropped 3; count of bases not matched to a gene: 4. The CDR3 has 15 residues. In DNA, the CDR3 is TGCGCCAGCAGCCCAAACAGGGGGCACACCGGGGAGCTGTTTTTT. It is translated as CASSPNRGHTGELFF.

The chain carries TRBV3-1 (or the pseudogene TRBV3-2) and TRBJ1-4; 7 bases are shared with TRBD1. Germline CDR1 LGHDT, CDR2 YNNKEL (reference sequence). The J segment lost 0 bases and the V segment lost 1 base, leaving 5 bases of the junction unmatched. CDR3 length equals 17 residues. This CDR3 reads CASSQGVGTATNEKLFF. The CDR3 DNA reads as TGTGCCAGCAGCCAAGGTGTCGGGACAGCAACTAATGAAAAACTGTTTTTT.

The J gene is TRBJ2-7, the V gene TRBV27; 10 nucleotides line up with TRBD1. The J segment lost 4 bases and the V segment lost 5 bases, leaving 11 bases of the junction unmatched. The CDR3 spans 16 residues. The germline gives CDR1 MNHEY, CDR2 SMNVEV (reference sequence). The CDR3 protein is CASSPGGGQGLYEQYF. The CDR3 DNA sequence: TGTGCCAGCAGTCCCGGGGGGGGACAGGGGCTATACGAGCAGTACTTC.